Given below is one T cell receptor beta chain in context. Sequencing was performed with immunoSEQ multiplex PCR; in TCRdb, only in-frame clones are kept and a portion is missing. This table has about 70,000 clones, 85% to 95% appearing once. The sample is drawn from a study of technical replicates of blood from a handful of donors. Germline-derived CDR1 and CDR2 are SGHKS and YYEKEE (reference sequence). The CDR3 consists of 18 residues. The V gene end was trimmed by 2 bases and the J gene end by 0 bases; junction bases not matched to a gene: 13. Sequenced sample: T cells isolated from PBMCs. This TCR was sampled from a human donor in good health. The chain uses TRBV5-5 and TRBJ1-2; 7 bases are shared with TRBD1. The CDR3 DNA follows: TGTGCCAGCAGCTTATACATGACGGGACAGATTACTAACTATGGCTACACCTTC. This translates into CASSLYMTGQITNYGYTF.